These 7 T cell receptor beta chains share one sample of origin, sequenced in a study of T cells after yellow fever vaccination (dated by TCRdb to between 2018 and 2020). Library construction relied on 5' RACE. The run used an Illumina HiSeq 2500. TCRdb ran its own pipeline on the public reads, namely fastp trimming at Q25 and MiXCR clone calling, and kept in-frame beta chains. Rows with a matching CDR3 protein are joined into one entry that keeps the most common DNA and genes. The sample table contains a few hundred thousand distinct CDR3 sequences; only one count was recorded for around a tenth of them. 18% of the sample lies in the top ten. In light of the paper, this sample's treatment or condition label describes: live attenuated yellow fever vaccine strain. The sample was PBMCs, taken on the day of the first yellow fever vaccination. The receptors were gathered from a man in his late teens or twenties who received the YFV17D yellow fever vaccine.

Only a few counts were recorded for this clonotype. The rearrangement links TRBV4-1 to TRBJ2-1; D is possibly TRBD1 (5 bases). V lost 0 bases and J lost 2, with 14 bases in between. The length of the CDR3 is 17 residues. CDR1 is MGHRA, CDR2 YSYEKL, per germline. The CDR3 spells CASSQDFGGQPYNEQFF. For the CDR3, the DNA is TGCGCCAGCAGCCAAGATTTCGGTGGACAACCCTACAATGAGCAGTTCTTC.

The chain is built from TRBV5-1 and TRBJ2-1; the D gene is possibly TRBD2 (5 bases). Trimming cost V 0 bases and J 7 bases, with 17 bases left between them. There are 16 residues in the CDR3. Germline loops: CDR1 SGHRS, CDR2 YFSETQ. This chain's CDR3 is CASSLGVLVRRNEQFF. DNA of the CDR3: TGCGCCAGCAGCTTGGGGGTACTAGTCAGGCGGAATGAGCAGTTCTTC.

This clonotype was picked up a small number of times. The V call is TRBV19, the J call TRBJ1-4, with a tentative D call TRBD1 (5 bases). V was pared by 6 bases and J by 3 bases, with 11 bases between. The CDR3 is 14 residues long. The germline CDR1 and CDR2 sequences are LNHDA and SQIVND (reference sequence). This CDR3 is CASRAGGSNEKLFF. The CDR3 DNA reads TGTGCCAGTAGGGCCGGGGGGTCTAATGAAAAACTGTTTTTT.

The sample holds many counts of this clonotype. The chain couples TRBV20-1 to TRBJ1-2, with D unresolved. The CDR3 loop spans 17 amino acids. Germline CDR1 is DFQATT and CDR2 is SNEGSKA (reference sequence). Trimming took 5 bases from V and 0 from J, leaving 22 bases between them. CDR3 residues: CSAPLRVRDAANYGYTF. The CDR3 DNA sequence: TGCAGTGCTCCCCTGAGGGTCAGAGACGCAGCTAACTATGGCTACACCTTC.

The chain links TRBV12-3 or TRBV12-4 to TRBJ2-3; 10 positions agree with TRBD2. The CDR3 has 15 residues. The trim removed 0 bases at V and 7 bases at J, leaving 4 bases unmatched. As DNA, the CDR3 is TGTGCCAGCAGTTTAGCGGTAGCGGGGGGAAATACGCAGTATTTT. Translation gives CASSLAVAGGNTQYF.

This clonotype has more than one count but fewer than ten. J is TRBJ2-1 and V is TRBV28, with 10 bases aligning to TRBD2. The CDR3 sequence is 20 residues long. V was clipped by 6 bases and J by 4 bases; unmatched bases: 21. The V gene's germline CDR1 is MDHEN and CDR2 SYDVKM. The CDR3 nucleotides are TGTGCCAGCAGCAAAAACCTGGTAGCGGGGGGACTTTATTTATACAATGAGCAGTTCTTC. Translation: CASSKNLVAGGLYLYNEQFF.

The CDR3 coding sequence is TGTGCCATCAGTGACAGGTTGGACACTGAAGCTTTCTTT. Translation: CAISDRLDTEAFF. J is TRBJ1-1 and V is TRBV10-3; D is unclear. Trimming left V 3 bases short and J 3 bases short, with 8 bases between. Germline V gene lookup returns CDR1 ENHRY and CDR2 SYGVKD. There are 13 residues in the CDR3.